This paragraph covers one T cell receptor (beta chain) sequence. Using immunoSEQ multiplex PCR, the repertoire was profiled, and TCRdb retains in-frame clones only, with some absent. The sample contains some 43,000 clones, more than 60% of which appear only once. The rectum was sampled with one to two pinch biopsies at colonoscopy. The sample comes from a study of pediatric ulcerative colitis. The germline gives CDR1 KGHSH, CDR2 LQKENI. The CDR3 sequence is 14 residues long. The V end lost 0 bases, the J end lost 7 bases, and 9 bases lay between the germline ends. The chain links TRBV18 to TRBJ2-2; D possibly corresponds to TRBD2 (5 bases). The clonotype originates from a girl aged 5-17 years with moderate ulcerative colitis. The sample taken for sequencing was gut tissue. CDR3: CASSPPRDGGELFF. CDR3 sequence (DNA): TGTGCCAGCTCACCACCGAGGGATGGCGGGGAGCTGTTTTTT.